The T cell receptor beta chain described here comes from a study of control samples from healthy donors and cancer patients. Trimming cost V 6 bases and J 0 bases, with 14 bases left between them. Germline CDR1 LNHDA, CDR2 SQIVND (reference sequence). CDR3 size: 15 residues. Profiling relied on immunoSEQ multiplex PCR, and the TCRdb table lists in-frame clones only, not all of them. The sample has some 140,000 clones, around 94% seen once. The receptor was isolated from a man aged 55-75 years with colorectal cancer. Sequenced sample: PBMCs. This chain links TRBV19 with TRBJ1-2; D might be TRBD1 (6 bases). CDR3 in amino acids: CASSVTGSANYGYTF. CDR3 coding DNA: TGTGCCAGTAGCGTGACAGGATCAGCTAACTATGGCTACACCTTC.